The rows below give T cell receptor beta chains drawn from one sample of a study of cytomegalovirus exposure and HLA in healthy donors. Produced via immunoSEQ multiplex PCR; TCRdb's table is partial and in-frame only. This table has 230,000 or so clones, around 90% appearing once. Sequencing was performed on PBMCs. The receptor set was obtained from a girl aged 2 to 10 in good health and CMV-seronegative. The CDR3 runs from the conserved cysteine through the conserved F or W. D genes are given only for firm matches. Clone sizes are given selectively: once, few, many, or a class where the clone is expanded.

clone size	D gene	V gene	J gene	CDR3 protein	CDR3 DNA
.	TRBD2	TRBV7-2	TRBJ2-1	CASSPTSGQYNEQFF	TGTGCCAGCAGCCCGACTAGCGGGCAGTACAATGAGCAGTTCTTC
.	TRBD2	TRBV6-6	TRBJ2-7	CASSYITSGGEQYF	TGTGCCAGCAGTTACATTACTAGCGGGGGTGAGCAGTACTTC
.	.	TRBV7-9	TRBJ1-1	CASSLALIGAEAFF	TGTGCCAGCAGCTTAGCCCTGATAGGGGCTGAAGCTTTCTTT
.	.	TRBV4-2	TRBJ2-7	CASSQETGVGEQYF	TGTGCCAGCAGCCAAGAGACGGGAGTCGGCGAGCAGTACTTC
.	TRBD2	TRBV29-1	TRBJ2-1	CSVGQRTSGRDEQFF	TGCAGCGTTGGGCAGCGGACTAGTGGTCGCGATGAGCAGTTCTTC
.	TRBD1	TRBV2	TRBJ1-1	CASRKGQGRTEAFF	TGTGCCAGCAGGAAGGGACAGGGAAGGACTGAAGCTTTCTTT
few	.	TRBV7-2	TRBJ2-3	CASSSFGRDTQYF	TGTGCCAGCAGCTCCTTCGGGAGAGATACGCAGTATTTT
.	.	TRBV19	TRBJ1-2	CASTESWGHGFGYTF	TGTGCCAGTACCGAGTCGTGGGGCCATGGTTTTGGCTACACCTTC
.	TRBD1	TRBV11-2	TRBJ1-4	CASSNGQGDNEKLFF	TGTGCCAGCAGCAATGGACAGGGGGATAATGAAAAACTGTTTTTT
.	TRBD1	TRBV28	TRBJ1-1	CATARDRGEAFF	TGTGCCACCGCCCGGGACAGGGGTGAAGCTTTCTTT
once	TRBD2	TRBV13	TRBJ2-7	CASSSRAGISTYEQYF	TGTGCCAGCAGCTCCCGAGCGGGAATAAGCACCTACGAGCAGTACTTC
.	.	TRBV9	TRBJ2-3	CASSREGAGDTQYF	TGTGCCAGCAGTCGGGAGGGGGCAGGAGATACGCAGTATTTT
.	TRBD1	TRBV2	TRBJ1-2	CASSAQGAPNYGYTF	TGTGCCAGCAGTGCACAGGGGGCCCCTAACTATGGCTACACCTTC
.	.	TRBV19	TRBJ1-3	CASSQTAISGNTIYF	TGTGCCAGTAGCCAGACAGCGATCTCTGGAAACACCATATATTTT
.	.	TRBV27	TRBJ2-1	CASSSTREQFF	TGTGCCAGCAGTTCCACGCGGGAGCAGTTCTTC
.	.	TRBV11-3	TRBJ2-5	CASSLALETQYF	TGTGCCAGCAGCTTAGCCTTGGAGACCCAGTACTTC
once	TRBD1	TRBV29-1	TRBJ1-1	CSVEDRDRVMGTEAFF	TGCAGCGTTGAAGATCGGGACAGGGTGATGGGGACTGAAGCTTTCTTT
.	.	TRBV30	TRBJ2-2	CAWSAGTFTGELFF	TGTGCCTGGAGTGCAGGGACATTCACCGGGGAGCTGTTTTTT
.	TRBD2	TRBV30	TRBJ2-1	CAWSHFRTSGRYNEQFF	TGTGCCTGGAGCCATTTTCGGACTAGCGGGAGGTACAATGAGCAGTTCTTC
.	TRBD1	TRBV27	TRBJ1-1	CASSPRQGTEAFF	TGTGCCAGCAGTCCACGACAGGGCACTGAAGCTTTCTTT
.	TRBD1	TRBV29-1	TRBJ2-2	CSVDPGTGVGELFF	TGCAGCGTTGACCCCGGGACAGGGGTCGGGGAGCTGTTTTTT
.	TRBD1	TRBV29-1	TRBJ1-1	CSGWDRGSTEAFF	TGCAGCGGATGGGACAGGGGGAGCACTGAAGCTTTCTTT
.	.	TRBV19	TRBJ1-5	CASSIFGDQPQHF	TGTGCCAGTAGTATCTTCGGGGATCAGCCCCAGCATTTT
once	TRBD1	TRBV11-3	TRBJ2-2	CASSLGQGTGELFF	TGTGCCAGCAGCTTGGGACAGGGGACCGGGGAGCTGTTTTTT
.	TRBD1	TRBV5-6	TRBJ2-7	CASSWGQGNYEQYF	TGTGCCAGCAGCTGGGGACAGGGCAACTACGAGCAGTACTTC
.	.	TRBV6-5	TRBJ2-1	CASSRARGSYNEQFF	TGTGCCAGCAGTCGTGCCCGGGGGTCCTACAATGAGCAGTTCTTC
.	.	TRBV13	TRBJ2-5	CASSPILQGRSETQYF	TGTGCCAGCAGCCCGATTTTACAGGGGAGGTCGGAGACCCAGTACTTC
.	TRBD1	TRBV6-6	TRBJ1-2	CASSYLDRGEYGYTF	TGTGCCAGCAGTTACTTGGACAGGGGGGAATATGGCTACACCTTC
.	.	TRBV4-1	TRBJ1-3	CASSQVLSGNTIYF	TGCGCCAGCAGCCAAGTACTCTCTGGAAACACCATATATTTT
.	.	TRBV11-1	TRBJ1-1	CASSLVPSTTGVAAAFF	TGTGCCAGCAGCTTAGTGCCTTCCACCACAGGCGTAGCTGCAGCTTTCTTT
.	TRBD2	TRBV10-1	TRBJ2-5	CASSLTSGKQETQYF	TGCGCCAGCAGTCTGACTAGCGGGAAACAAGAGACCCAGTACTTC
once	.	TRBV21-1	TRBJ1-4	CASSKAAGRNEKLFF	TGTGCCAGCAGCAAAGCGGCGGGACGTAATGAAAAACTGTTTTTT
.	TRBD1	TRBV10-3	TRBJ1-1	CAISGEQGIYTEAFF	TGTGCCATCAGTGGGGAACAGGGGATATACACTGAAGCTTTCTTT
.	.	TRBV18	TRBJ2-1	CASSPRSEINEQFF	TGTGCCAGCTCACCACGATCCGAGATCAATGAGCAGTTCTTC
.	TRBD1	TRBV7-2	TRBJ2-7	CASSPRGTGGSGGQYF	TGTGCCAGCAGCCCTAGAGGGACAGGGGGTTCGGGCGGGCAGTACTTC
.	.	TRBV4-2	TRBJ2-5	CASSTDQETQYF	TGTGCCAGCAGTACGGACCAAGAGACCCAGTACTTC
.	.	TRBV28	TRBJ2-1	CASSGFPYNEQFF	TGTGCCAGTTCAGGATTCCCCTACAATGAGCAGTTCTTC
.	TRBD2	TRBV9	TRBJ2-1	CASSATSGAGYNEQFF	TGTGCCAGCAGCGCCACTAGCGGAGCGGGGTACAATGAGCAGTTCTTC
.	.	TRBV7-3	TRBJ1-1	CASSLNRDTEAFF	TGTGCCAGCAGCTTAAACAGGGACACTGAAGCTTTCTTT
.	.	TRBV9	TRBJ2-7	CASSVDLGNYEQYF	TGTGCCAGCAGCGTAGATCTCGGGAACTACGAGCAGTACTTC
few	TRBD2	TRBV5-6	TRBJ2-1	CASSLAASGGTRVSGEFF	TGTGCCAGCAGCTTGGCGGCTAGCGGGGGGACCCGCGTCAGTGGGGAGTTCTTC
.	.	TRBV4-1	TRBJ1-6	CASSQGRDTLHF	TGCGCCAGCAGCCAAGGGCGGGATACCCTCCACTTT